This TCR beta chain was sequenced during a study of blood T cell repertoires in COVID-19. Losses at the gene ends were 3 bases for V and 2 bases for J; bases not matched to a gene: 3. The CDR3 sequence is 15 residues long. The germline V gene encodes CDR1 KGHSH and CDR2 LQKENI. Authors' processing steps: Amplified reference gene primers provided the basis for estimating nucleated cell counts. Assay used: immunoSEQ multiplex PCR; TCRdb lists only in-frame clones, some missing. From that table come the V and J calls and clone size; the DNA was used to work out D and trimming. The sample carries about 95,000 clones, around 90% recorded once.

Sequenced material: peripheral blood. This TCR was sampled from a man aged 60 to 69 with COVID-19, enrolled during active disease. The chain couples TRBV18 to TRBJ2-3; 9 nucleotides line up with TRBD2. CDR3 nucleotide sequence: TGTGCCAGCTCACCCGCGGGAGGGGTCACAGATACGCAGTATTTT. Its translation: CASSPAGGVTDTQYF.